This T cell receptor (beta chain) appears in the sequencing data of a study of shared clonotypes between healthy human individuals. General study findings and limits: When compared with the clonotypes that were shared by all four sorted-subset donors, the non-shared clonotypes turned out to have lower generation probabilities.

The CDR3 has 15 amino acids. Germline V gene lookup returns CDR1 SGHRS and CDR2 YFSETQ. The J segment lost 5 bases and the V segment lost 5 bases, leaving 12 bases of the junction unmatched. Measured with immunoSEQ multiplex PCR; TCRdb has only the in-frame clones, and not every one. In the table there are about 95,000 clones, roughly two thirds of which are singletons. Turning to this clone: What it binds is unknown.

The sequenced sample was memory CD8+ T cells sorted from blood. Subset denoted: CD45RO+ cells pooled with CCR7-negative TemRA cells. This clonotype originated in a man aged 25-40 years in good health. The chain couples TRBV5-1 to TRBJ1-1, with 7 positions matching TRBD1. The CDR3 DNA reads TGCGCCAGCAGAGTGGAACAGGGGCTTGGGACTGAAGCTTTCTTT. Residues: CASRVEQGLGTEAFF.